This is a list of T cell receptor beta chains from one sample in a study of cytomegalovirus exposure and HLA in healthy donors. Assay: immunoSEQ multiplex PCR; the TCRdb copy retains only in-frame clones and omits some. The repertoire has 90,000 or so clones, roughly 96% of them found once; the top ten carry around 0.78%. Sequences were obtained from PBMCs. The receptors stem from a man between 18 and 35 years old in good health and CMV-seronegative. The CDR3 runs from the conserved cysteine through the conserved F or W. Each record gives: J gene, V gene, CDR3 protein.

j_call: TRBJ2-3
v_call: TRBV4-1
cdr3_aa: CASDEGDRDTDTQYF

j_call: TRBJ2-6
v_call: TRBV6-1
cdr3_aa: CASGMGASGANVLTF

j_call: TRBJ2-5
v_call: TRBV5-1
cdr3_aa: CASRWEGPETQYF

j_call: TRBJ1-2
v_call: TRBV28
cdr3_aa: CASSLGTRGHYGYTF

j_call: TRBJ1-1
v_call: TRBV7-9
cdr3_aa: CASSLALGVAEAFF

j_call: TRBJ2-3
v_call: TRBV7-9
cdr3_aa: CASSPRDRGYTQYF

j_call: TRBJ1-3
v_call: TRBV5-1
cdr3_aa: CASSPQGGGPHGNTIYF

j_call: TRBJ1-4
v_call: TRBV15
cdr3_aa: CATSSRTGVGEKLFF

j_call: TRBJ2-7
v_call: TRBV7-9
cdr3_aa: CASSLIRGQGYYEQYF

j_call: TRBJ1-1
v_call: TRBV28
cdr3_aa: CASSLDLTIERPMNTEAFF

j_call: TRBJ1-2
v_call: TRBV11-3
cdr3_aa: CASSRRQGGNYGYTF

j_call: TRBJ1-1
v_call: TRBV11-2
cdr3_aa: CASSLAPWGPPLNTEAFF

j_call: TRBJ2-7
v_call: TRBV29-1
cdr3_aa: CSVFETSSYYEQYF

j_call: TRBJ1-2
v_call: TRBV28
cdr3_aa: CASSLGQGVYPIFPYGYTF

j_call: TRBJ1-2
v_call: TRBV14
cdr3_aa: CASSSRDRFSGGYTF

j_call: TRBJ1-1
v_call: TRBV28
cdr3_aa: CASSPYRESTEAFF

j_call: TRBJ1-2
v_call: TRBV5-1
cdr3_aa: CASSSRDRGYGYTF

j_call: TRBJ2-3
v_call: TRBV2
cdr3_aa: CASSEVLAGWRTDTQYF

j_call: TRBJ1-1
v_call: TRBV29-1
cdr3_aa: CSVEDWQFAFF

j_call: TRBJ1-4
v_call: TRBV29-1
cdr3_aa: CSVVLAFNEKLFF

j_call: TRBJ1-4
v_call: TRBV7-9
cdr3_aa: CASSPGTELSPNEKLFF

j_call: TRBJ1-2
v_call: TRBV28
cdr3_aa: CASSLWGAGEGYTF

j_call: TRBJ1-5
v_call: TRBV27
cdr3_aa: CASSLGGQANQPQHF

j_call: TRBJ1-1
v_call: TRBV5-6
cdr3_aa: CASSTNTGVGMNTEAFF

j_call: TRBJ2-1
v_call: TRBV28
cdr3_aa: CASSSAGNSSYNEQFF

j_call: TRBJ2-5
v_call: TRBV6-6
cdr3_aa: CASSREGVKTQYF

j_call: TRBJ1-2
v_call: TRBV25-1
cdr3_aa: CASSESYRVNDYGYTF

j_call: TRBJ2-1
v_call: TRBV9
cdr3_aa: CASSVESPFEQFF

j_call: TRBJ2-4
v_call: TRBV5-6
cdr3_aa: CASSLLAGQAKNIQYF

j_call: TRBJ1-2
v_call: TRBV19
cdr3_aa: CASWRVLYGYTF

j_call: TRBJ2-2
v_call: TRBV9
cdr3_aa: CASSVGLGNTGELFF

j_call: TRBJ2-1
v_call: TRBV6-1
cdr3_aa: CATVSGGLDLNEQFF

j_call: TRBJ2-1
v_call: TRBV29-1
cdr3_aa: CSVTSGRSYNEQFF

j_call: TRBJ2-3
v_call: TRBV9
cdr3_aa: CASSVYDGTSGNRADTQYF

j_call: TRBJ1-5
v_call: TRBV19
cdr3_aa: CASRRQGVDQPQHF

j_call: TRBJ2-2
v_call: TRBV9
cdr3_aa: CASSALGRNTGELFF

j_call: TRBJ1-2
v_call: TRBV4-1
cdr3_aa: CASSQDSAQGYGYTF

j_call: TRBJ2-1
v_call: TRBV9
cdr3_aa: CASSVVGGTGYNEQFF

j_call: TRBJ2-3
v_call: TRBV25-1
cdr3_aa: CASSEFLGRGTSTDTQYF

j_call: TRBJ2-2
v_call: TRBV19
cdr3_aa: CASSTGLAGGPNGELFF

j_call: TRBJ2-7
v_call: TRBV29-1
cdr3_aa: CSVELAGTYEQYF